The clone carrying this T cell receptor beta chain was seen more than once but under ten times. TCRdb passed the 5' RACE reads through MiXCR, listing each CDR3 protein once. This sample has roughly 260,000 distinct CDR3 sequences, with over 15% found just once. This record comes from a study of CD8 T cells in ankylosing spondylitis. V lost 6 bases, J lost 7 bases, and 10 bases lay in between. The CDR3 totals 13 residues. Specimen: blood, either unsorted or a sorted T cell fraction (not recorded which). This receptor was obtained from a male donor with ankylosing spondylitis or in good health (not recorded which). The rearrangement joins TRBV12-3 or TRBV12-4 to TRBJ1-6; D possibly corresponds to TRBD1 (5 bases). CDR3 sequence reads: CASRGLGNSPLHF. The CDR3 DNA reads TGTGCCAGCAGGGGGCTCGGAAATTCACCCCTCCACTTT.